This T cell receptor (beta chain) was profiled in a study of cytotoxic CD8 clonotypes in ibrutinib-treated CLL. Study-level results: Public clonotypes were rare and shrank or held steady on treatment. Baseline-level clonality went beyond age-matched healthy donors and moved in step with circulating CD8+ T-cell counts.

The V end was cut by 7 bases, the J end by 5 bases, with 21 bases between. Germline V gene sequence: CDR1 LNHDA, CDR2 SQIVND (reference sequence). The CDR3 sequence is 16 residues long. The data were produced by immunoSEQ multiplex PCR, yet TCRdb's version contains in-frame clones alone and is incomplete. The sample has about 140,000 clones; approximately 89% are singletons. This clone was detected only once. Its antigen is unidentified. Around 2 micrograms of genomic DNA (from cryopreserved PBMCs) were used for TCR beta libraries. Source: PBMCs, taken after 12 months of ibrutinib treatment. The source of this sequence is a human donor with chronic lymphocytic leukemia. The chain has TRBV19 and TRBJ1-5, with D possibly TRBD1 on 5 matching bases. The CDR3 DNA sequence: TGTGCCAGTACCCACCTGCTCGGGGCGGGGGATCAGCCCCAGCATTTT. This encodes CASTHLLGAGDQPQHF.